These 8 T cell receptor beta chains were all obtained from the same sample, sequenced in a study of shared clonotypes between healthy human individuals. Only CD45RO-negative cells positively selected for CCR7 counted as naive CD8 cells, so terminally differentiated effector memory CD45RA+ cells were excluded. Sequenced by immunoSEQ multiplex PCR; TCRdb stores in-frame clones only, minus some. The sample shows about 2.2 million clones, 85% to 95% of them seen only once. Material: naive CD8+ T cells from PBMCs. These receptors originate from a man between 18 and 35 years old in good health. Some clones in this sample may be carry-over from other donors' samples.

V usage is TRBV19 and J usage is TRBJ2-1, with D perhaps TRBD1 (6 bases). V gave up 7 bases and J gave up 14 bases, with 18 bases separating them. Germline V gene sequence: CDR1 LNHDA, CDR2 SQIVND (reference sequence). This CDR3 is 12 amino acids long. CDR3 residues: CASKGSKGVEFF. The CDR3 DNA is TGTGCCAGTAAAGGGTCAAAGGGGGTAGAGTTCTTC.

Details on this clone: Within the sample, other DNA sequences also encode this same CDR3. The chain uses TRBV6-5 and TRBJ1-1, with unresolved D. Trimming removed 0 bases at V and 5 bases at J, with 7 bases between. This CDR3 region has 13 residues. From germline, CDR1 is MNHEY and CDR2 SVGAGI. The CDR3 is CASSYSTGTEAFF. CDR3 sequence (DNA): TGTGCCAGCAGTTACTCGACCGGGACTGAAGCTTTCTTT.

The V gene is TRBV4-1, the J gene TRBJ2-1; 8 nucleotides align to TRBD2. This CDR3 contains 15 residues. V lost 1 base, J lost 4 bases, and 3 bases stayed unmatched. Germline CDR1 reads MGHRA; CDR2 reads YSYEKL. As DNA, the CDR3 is TGCGCCAGCAGCCAAGGGCTAGCGGGTTACAATGAGCAGTTCTTC. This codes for CASSQGLAGYNEQFF.

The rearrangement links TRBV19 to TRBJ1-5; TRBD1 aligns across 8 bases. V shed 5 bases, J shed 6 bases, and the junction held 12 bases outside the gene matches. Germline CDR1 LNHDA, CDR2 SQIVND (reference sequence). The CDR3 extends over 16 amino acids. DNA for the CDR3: TGTGCCAGTAGTTTATGGACAGGGACGGGAGGTCAGCCCCAGCATTTT. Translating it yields CASSLWTGTGGQPQHF.

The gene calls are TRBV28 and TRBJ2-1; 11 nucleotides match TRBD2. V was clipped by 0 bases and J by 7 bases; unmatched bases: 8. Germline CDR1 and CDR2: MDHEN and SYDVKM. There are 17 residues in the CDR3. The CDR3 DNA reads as TGTGCCAGCAGTTTATGGACTAGCGGGACTGTAGGGAATGAGCAGTTCTTC. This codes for CASSLWTSGTVGNEQFF.

The CDR3 DNA follows: TGTGCCAGCAGCTTAGACGGCAGAAGCTCCTACGAGCAGTACTTC. As protein: CASSLDGRSSYEQYF. This chain uses TRBV7-3 with TRBJ2-7, with D uncertain. The germline V gene encodes CDR1 SGHTA and CDR2 FQGTGA. This CDR3 has 15 amino acids. Between the trimmed V and J ends, which lost 2 bases and 0 bases, there was a span of 11 bases.

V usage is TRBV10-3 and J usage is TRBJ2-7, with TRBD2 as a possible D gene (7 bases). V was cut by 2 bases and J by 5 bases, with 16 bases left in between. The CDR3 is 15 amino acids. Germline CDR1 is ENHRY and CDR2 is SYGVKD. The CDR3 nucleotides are TGTGCCATCAGTGAGACACAGGGAGGGTCCGACGAGCAGTACTTC. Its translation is CAISETQGGSDEQYF.

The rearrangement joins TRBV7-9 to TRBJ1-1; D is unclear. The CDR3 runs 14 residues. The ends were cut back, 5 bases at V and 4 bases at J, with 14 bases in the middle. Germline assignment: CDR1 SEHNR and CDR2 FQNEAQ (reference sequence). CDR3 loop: CASSRPGRTTEAFF. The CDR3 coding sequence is TGTGCCAGCAGCCGGCCAGGTAGAACCACTGAAGCTTTCTTT.